Following are 14 T cell receptor beta chains from one sample sequenced in a study of cytomegalovirus exposure and HLA in healthy donors. Researchers ran the PCR with 60 Vbeta and 13 Jbeta primers. The repertoire was sequenced with immunoSEQ multiplex PCR; TCRdb's copy has only in-frame clones and lacks some. The sample spans 55,000 to 85,000 clones; the ten largest clones claim around 3.8%. The sequencing sample was made of PBMCs. These receptors came from a female donor in good health and CMV-seropositive.

CDR3 DNA: TGTGCCAGCAGTTACTTGGGACTAGCGGGAGATGAGCAGTTCTTC. Its protein product is CASSYLGLAGDEQFF. The chain carries TRBV6-5 and TRBJ2-1; 14 bases line up with TRBD2. The CDR3 contains 15 residues. The V gene's germline CDR1 is MNHEY and CDR2 SVGAGI. The V segment lost 1 base and the J segment 8 bases; nucleotides outside the gene matches: 1.

The rearrangement joins TRBV19 to TRBJ1-2; possible D gene TRBD1, 6 bases. This CDR3 contains 12 residues. The germline gives CDR1 LNHDA, CDR2 SQIVND (reference sequence). The V end lost 5 bases, the J end lost 6 bases, and 10 bases lay between the germline ends. The CDR3 region is CASSVNRDGYTF. The CDR3 bases are TGTGCCAGTAGTGTCAACAGGGATGGCTACACCTTC.

V is TRBV7-9 and J is TRBJ1-3; 7 bases match TRBD1. V dropped 5 bases and J dropped 0; count of bases not matched to a gene: 13. The CDR3 has 18 amino acids. The germline gives CDR1 SEHNR, CDR2 FQNEAQ (reference sequence). This CDR3 is CASSLPRLGQSSGNTIYF. As DNA, the CDR3 is TGTGCCAGCAGCCTTCCAAGGCTGGGACAGAGCTCTGGAAACACCATATATTTT.

V is TRBV4-1 and J is TRBJ2-4; 15 bases are shared with TRBD2. Unmatched junction bases numbered 9, after V lost 3 bases and J lost 3 bases. The germline V gene has CDR1 MGHRA and CDR2 YSYEKL. The CDR3 spans 19 residues. The CDR3 nucleotides read TGCGCCAGCAGCCAGCGGACTAGCGGGGGGGCCAGGGACAAAAACATTCAGTACTTC. Its translation is CASSQRTSGGARDKNIQYF.

The V call is TRBV11-2, the J call TRBJ2-2; the D gene is possibly TRBD1 (6 bases). Germline V gives CDR1 SGHAT, CDR2 FQNNGV. This CDR3 has 14 amino acids. V was shortened by 5 bases and J by 0 bases, with 7 bases between the two germline ends. The DNA for the CDR3 is TGTGCCAGCAGCCGGACAGCGAACACCGGGGAGCTGTTTTTT. It translates to CASSRTANTGELFF.

This chain joins TRBV2 and TRBJ2-1, with D perhaps matching TRBD2 (5 bases). Germline V lookup: CDR1 SNHLY, CDR2 FYNNEI. V shed 6 bases and J shed 10 bases, with 10 bases lying between them. The CDR3 is made up of 11 amino acids. The CDR3 DNA reads as TGTGCCAGCAGCGACTACCGGGAGCAGTTCTTC. Translating gives CASSDYREQFF.

The V gene is TRBV4-3, the J gene TRBJ2-7; 9 nucleotides line up with TRBD2. Losses at the gene ends were 0 bases for V and 2 bases for J; bases not matched to a gene: 5. This CDR3 spans 16 amino acids. The germline V gene encodes CDR1 LGHNA and CDR2 YSLEER. As DNA, the CDR3 is TGCGCCAGCAGCCAAGACTGGGCTAGCGGGGCCTACGAGCAGTACTTC. Protein: CASSQDWASGAYEQYF.

As regards this clone: Other DNA sequences in this specimen translate into the identical CDR3. The V and J genes are TRBV4-2 and TRBJ2-7; the D gene is possibly TRBD1 (5 bases). Germline lookup yields CDR1 LGHNA and CDR2 YNFKEQ. The CDR3 length is 16 residues. The V end was cut by 3 bases, the J end by 3 bases, with 18 bases between. The CDR3 sequence: CASSQDRTLGVYEQYF. The DNA for the CDR3 is TGTGCCAGCAGCCAGGATCGGACATTAGGAGTCTACGAGCAGTACTTC.

The V gene is TRBV7-3, the J gene TRBJ2-2, with D perhaps TRBD2 (6 bases). V lost 3 bases to trimming and J lost 3 bases, with 8 bases between them. The CDR3 runs to 14 residues. Looked up from germline, CDR1 is SGHTA and CDR2 is FQGTGA. CDR3 amino acids: CASSFSGDTGELFF. CDR3 bases: TGTGCCAGCAGCTTTTCGGGGGACACCGGGGAGCTGTTTTTT.

The rearrangement uses TRBV4-3 and TRBJ2-5, with 8 bases lining up with TRBD2. In germline, CDR1 is LGHNA, CDR2 YSLEER. J gave up 5 bases and V 1 base, and 6 bases lay outside the gene matches. CDR3 length: 15 residues. CDR3 loop: CASSQVTSAAETQYF. DNA of the CDR3: TGCGCCAGCAGCCAAGTGACTAGCGCGGCGGAGACCCAGTACTTC.

J is TRBJ2-7 and V is TRBV2; D unresolved. This CDR3 has 13 amino acids. Germline V gives CDR1 SNHLY, CDR2 FYNNEI. V shed 6 bases and J shed 0 bases, with 9 bases lying between them. DNA of the CDR3: TGTGCCAGCAGGGAGTGGCACTCCTACGAGCAGTACTTC. This gives the protein CASREWHSYEQYF. Drawing the rest from reference TRBV2 and TRBJ2-7, the complete variable domain is EPEVTQTPSHQVTQMGQEVILRCVPISNHLYFYWYRQILGQKVEFLVSFYNNEISEKSEIFDDQFSVERPDGSNFTLKIRSTKLEDSAMYFCASREWHSYEQYFGPGTRLTVT.

The CDR3 nucleotides are TGTGCCACCGGACAGGGGGTAAATAGCAATCAGCCCCAGCATTTT. It specifies CATGQGVNSNQPQHF. V is TRBV28 and J is TRBJ1-5, with 10 positions matching TRBD1. Trimming at V came to 10 bases and at J to 0 bases, leaving 6 bases not matched to a gene. Germline V gene data show CDR1 as MDHEN and CDR2 as SYDVKM. The CDR3 loop spans 15 amino acids.

This chain connects TRBV19 to TRBJ1-5; D perhaps matches TRBD1 (6 bases). The germline gives CDR1 LNHDA, CDR2 SQIVND (reference sequence). V lost 3 bases and J lost 2, with 17 bases in between. This CDR3 spans 17 amino acids. The CDR3 sequence is CASSISSRGLGNQPQHF. The DNA for the CDR3 is TGTGCCAGTAGTATCAGCTCGAGGGGGTTAGGCAATCAGCCCCAGCATTTT.

The rearrangement joins TRBV7-2 to TRBJ2-3; D perhaps matches TRBD2 (6 bases). The CDR3 has 17 amino acids. Germline CDR1 is SGHTA and CDR2 is FQGNSA. The V end was cut by 0 bases, the J end by 2 bases, with 15 bases between. The CDR3, as DNA: TGTGCCAGCAGCTTAGCCCCCACTAGCCCAAACACAGATACGCAGTATTTT. It is translated as CASSLAPTSPNTDTQYF.